A selection of T cell receptor beta chains follows, all from one sample in a study of blood T cell repertoires in COVID-19. TCRdb keeps only in-frame clones here, not all; method: immunoSEQ multiplex PCR. Among more than 300,000 clones listed, around four fifths were seen once. What was sequenced was PBMCs or T cells enriched from blood (not recorded which). These receptors were collected from a woman in her forties or fifties who had recovered from COVID-19. Both conserved end residues are part of each CDR3. A D gene is named only where the DNA matches it firmly. Clone size, where shown, is once, few, many, or a class for clones that have expanded.

v_call	d_call	clone_size	j_call	cdr3_nt	cdr3_aa
TRBV5-5	-	-	TRBJ1-1	TGTGCCAGCAGCTTGGGGGCCTTATTGAACACTGAAGCTTTCTTT	CASSLGALLNTEAFF
TRBV7-2	TRBD1	-	TRBJ1-5	TGTGCCAGCAGCCGGGACAGGGCCGATCAGCCCCAGCATTTT	CASSRDRADQPQHF
TRBV29-1	TRBD1	-	TRBJ1-5	TGCAGCGTTGTACAGGGGTTGAGCGGCAATCAGCCCCAGCATTTT	CSVVQGLSGNQPQHF
TRBV18	-	-	TRBJ1-3	TGTGCCAGCCAAAACAAACAGGGAAACACCATATATTTT	CASQNKQGNTIYF
TRBV4-2	-	-	TRBJ1-3	TGTGCCAGCAGCCAAGATATTAAGGGAGCTGGAAACACCATATATTTT	CASSQDIKGAGNTIYF
TRBV5-1	TRBD1	once	TRBJ1-1	TGCGCCAGCAGCTCCCTTCAGGGGGCGCAGGGCACTGAAGCTTTCTTT	CASSSLQGAQGTEAFF
TRBV12-3/TRBV12-4	-	-	TRBJ1-2	TGTGCCAGCAGCCAGGGGCGGGGGTATGGCTACACCTTC	CASSQGRGYGYTF
TRBV7-9	-	-	TRBJ1-2	TGTGCCAGTCCTCAGGACAGAAACTATGGCTACACCTTC	CASPQDRNYGYTF
TRBV19	-	-	TRBJ1-2	TGTGCCAGTAGTATAGGGGGTCGGACAAACTATGGCTACACCTTC	CASSIGGRTNYGYTF
TRBV27	TRBD1	few	TRBJ1-6	TGTGCCAGCAGTCAAATTACATCTCCGGGACAGTTAAGCTCCTATAATTCACCCCTCCACTTT	CASSQITSPGQLSSYNSPLHF
TRBV25-1	-	few	TRBJ1-2	TGTGCCAGCAGTGAATCAGGGGATAACTATGGCTACACCTTC	CASSESGDNYGYTF
TRBV2	TRBD2	-	TRBJ2-3	TGTGCCAGCAGTGCCCTGACTAGCGGGCCGGATACGCAGTATTTT	CASSALTSGPDTQYF
TRBV2	-	-	TRBJ1-2	TGTGCCAGCAGTGAAGGGTTGCTGGGGGGTGGCTACACCTTC	CASSEGLLGGGYTF
TRBV6-5	-	-	TRBJ2-7	TGTGCCAGCAGTTACCTGTCGAGAGACTACGAGCAGTACTTC	CASSYLSRDYEQYF
TRBV5-1	TRBD1	-	TRBJ1-1	TGCGCCAGCAGCGGTGGGGTGGGACAGCACACTGAAGCTTTCTTT	CASSGGVGQHTEAFF
TRBV11-1	-	-	TRBJ2-1	TGTGCCAGCAGCTTATTGGTGGGCTGGAATGAGCAGTTCTTC	CASSLLVGWNEQFF
TRBV9	TRBD2	-	TRBJ2-1	TGTGCCAGCAGCTCCATGGGGATAGCGGGGGGCTCTTTGTTCTTC	CASSSMGIAGGSLFF
TRBV27	TRBD1	-	TRBJ1-2	TGTGCCAGCAGTTTATGGGGGACAGGGTATGGCTACACCTTC	CASSLWGTGYGYTF
TRBV6-6	-	-	TRBJ1-2	TGTGCCAGCACCAAAGGGTCCGGGAATGGCTACACCTTC	CASTKGSGNGYTF
TRBV15	TRBD1	-	TRBJ1-1	TGTGCCACCAGCCACAAAACAGGGGGCGCGAAAGCTTTCTTT	CATSHKTGGAKAFF
TRBV6-5	-	-	TRBJ1-1	TGTGCCAGCACCAAGGAGCTGGAGGGCACTGAAGCTTTCTTT	CASTKELEGTEAFF
TRBV3-1/TRBV3-2	TRBD2	-	TRBJ2-2	TGTGCCAGCAGCCATCTGAGCGGGGCGAACACCGGGGAGCTGTTTTTT	CASSHLSGANTGELFF
TRBV7-2	TRBD1	-	TRBJ1-3	TGTGCCAGCAGCTTAGAAGGGGGCGATGGAAACACCATATATTTT	CASSLEGGDGNTIYF
TRBV3-1/TRBV3-2	TRBD1	once	TRBJ1-4	TGTGCCAGCAGCCAAGATGGGGGACAGGGTTTAACTAATGAAAAACTGTTTTTT	CASSQDGGQGLTNEKLFF
TRBV14	-	-	TRBJ1-2	TGTGCCAGCAGCCAAGCGAGGACTGTTGGCTACACCTTC	CASSQARTVGYTF
TRBV10-1	TRBD1	few	TRBJ1-5	TGCGCCAGCAGGACAGGGGGTAAGGTGGGTCAGCCCCAGCATTTT	CASRTGGKVGQPQHF
TRBV6-1	TRBD2	-	TRBJ2-3	TGTGCCAGCAGTGATGATCGGGGGGGCCCCGATACGCAGTATTTT	CASSDDRGGPDTQYF
TRBV7-2	TRBD1	-	TRBJ1-1	TGTGCCAGCAGCTCTACTTTGACAGGGAGTGCTTTCTTT	CASSSTLTGSAFF
TRBV4-3	-	-	TRBJ1-1	TGCGCCAGCAGCCAAGATAGTCTTGGCACTGAAGCTTTCTTT	CASSQDSLGTEAFF
TRBV30	-	-	TRBJ1-5	TGTGCCTGGAGTGTACGAGGGAGCTTCAATCAGCCCCAGCATTTT	CAWSVRGSFNQPQHF
TRBV19	TRBD2	-	TRBJ2-1	TGTGCCAGTAGTATAGGGACTAGCGGGAGCTACAATGAGCAGTTCTTC	CASSIGTSGSYNEQFF
TRBV25-1	TRBD1	-	TRBJ2-1	TGTGCCAGCAGTGACCCGGGACAGGGGTCGTACAATGAGCAGTTCTTC	CASSDPGQGSYNEQFF
TRBV29-1	-	-	TRBJ1-1	TGCAGCGTTGAAGATCCGGTAACCCCTGAAGCTTTCTTT	CSVEDPVTPEAFF
TRBV7-3	TRBD1	few	TRBJ1-2	TGTGCCAGCAGCCCGGACAGGGCGGCCGCTGGCTACACCTTC	CASSPDRAAAGYTF
TRBV19	TRBD1	-	TRBJ1-6	TGTGCCAGTAGTATAATGGGACAGGCTAATTCACCCCTCCACTTT	CASSIMGQANSPLHF
TRBV5-1	TRBD1	-	TRBJ2-3	TGCGCCAGCAGCGGGACAGGGGGGGACACAGATACGCAGTATTTT	CASSGTGGDTDTQYF
TRBV6-1	-	-	TRBJ2-2	TGTGCCAGCAGTGAACAGATAACAGAAACCGGGGAGCTGTTTTTT	CASSEQITETGELFF
TRBV9	TRBD1	-	TRBJ1-1	TGTGCCAGCAGCGTCTTACAGGGGGGGATGGGCACTGAAGCTTTCTTT	CASSVLQGGMGTEAFF
TRBV27	TRBD2	-	TRBJ2-7	TGTGCCAGCAGTGCCGCGTCTAGCGGGAGGGCCCGATTGGACGAGCAGTACTTC	CASSAASSGRARLDEQYF
TRBV5-1	-	-	TRBJ1-6	TGCGCCAGCAGCTTGGGTCAGGGGCGGAATTCACCCCTCCACTTT	CASSLGQGRNSPLHF
TRBV7-2	TRBD2	-	TRBJ2-1	TGTGCCAGCAGCTTAGGGGCTAGCGGGGGGGCCCACGAGCAGTTCTTC	CASSLGASGGAHEQFF
TRBV5-1	-	-	TRBJ1-2	TGCGCCAGCAGCCCTGTTGGGGGGGCGGGCTATGGCTACACCTTC	CASSPVGGAGYGYTF
TRBV5-4	-	-	TRBJ1-1	TGTGCCAGCAGCGCCTCGGGGGGTTTTGCGTTCACTGAAGCTTTCTTT	CASSASGGFAFTEAFF
TRBV9	-	-	TRBJ2-7	TGTGCCAGCTCCCCAGGGGTCTACCAATACGAGCAGTACTTC	CASSPGVYQYEQYF
TRBV7-3	TRBD2	-	TRBJ2-3	TGTGCCAGCAGTGAAACGGGGGGGCGTGATACGCAGTATTTT	CASSETGGRDTQYF
TRBV7-9	-	-	TRBJ1-2	TGTGCCAGCGGTTTTGGGACACGGGAGGATGGCTACACCTTC	CASGFGTREDGYTF
TRBV5-1	TRBD2	-	TRBJ2-3	TGCGCCAGCAGCCAGGGACTAGCGGAAGGGCGCGATACGCAGTATTTT	CASSQGLAEGRDTQYF
TRBV30	-	-	TRBJ1-3	TGTGCCCTAGGGAGCGGGAGCTCTGGAAACACCATATATTTT	CALGSGSSGNTIYF
TRBV12-5	-	few	TRBJ2-1	TGTGCTAGTGGTAGGAAACAGGGCCAAGGGTACAATGAGCAGTTCTTC	CASGRKQGQGYNEQFF
TRBV11-2	TRBD2	-	TRBJ2-7	TGTGCCAGCAGACTAGCGGGGAGCTCTAGTGTGCAGTACTTC	CASRLAGSSSVQYF
TRBV19	-	-	TRBJ2-2	TGTGCCAGTAGTATGTGGGGGGACAACACCGGGGAGCTGTTTTTT	CASSMWGDNTGELFF
TRBV6-5	-	-	TRBJ1-1	TGTGCCACCCAGTTCGGGGATACTGAAGCTTTCTTT	CATQFGDTEAFF
TRBV11-3	-	-	TRBJ1-4	TGTGCCAGCAGCTTAACAGGGAGAACTAATGAAAAACTGTTTTTT	CASSLTGRTNEKLFF
TRBV12-5	-	-	TRBJ2-7	TGTGCTAGTCAGTCAGGGCCCTACGAGCAGTACTTC	CASQSGPYEQYF
TRBV28	TRBD1	-	TRBJ2-7	TGTGCCAGCAGTTCGCCACGGACAGGGGGAAAGTACGAGCAGTACTTC	CASSSPRTGGKYEQYF